What follows are 6 T cell receptor beta chains derived from one specimen sequenced in a study of identical twins. TCRdb re-derived calls from the 5' RACE reads in MiXCR, one entry per CDR3 protein. The sample lists some 270,000 distinct CDR3 sequences; approximately 8.6% were seen once. A further study also used this sample, focusing on yellow fever vaccine responses in identical twins.

Sequencing used CD8+ T cells sorted from blood. The receptors come from a woman aged 18-29 years in good health.

The gene calls are TRBV15 and TRBJ1-1; 7 nucleotides agree with TRBD1. Germline V gives CDR1 LNHNV, CDR2 YYDKDF (reference sequence). Losses at the gene ends were 1 base for V and 3 bases for J; bases not matched to a gene: 11. The CDR3 loop spans 17 amino acids. The CDR3 here is CATSRGVPRGRDTEAFF. CDR3 sequence (DNA): TGTGCCACCAGCAGAGGGGTCCCCAGGGGGAGGGACACTGAAGCTTTCTTT. The full variable domain, in which reference TRBV15 and TRBJ1-1 provide the parts outside the CDR3, is DAMVIQNPRYQVTQFGKPVTLSCSQTLNHNVMYWYQQKSSQAPKLLFHYYDKDFNNEADTPDNFQSRRPNTSFCFLDIRSPGLGDTAMYLCATSRGVPRGRDTEAFFGQGTRLTVV.

This clonotype was counted only a few times. The rearrangement links TRBV2 to TRBJ1-5; D unclear. The germline V gene has CDR1 SNHLY and CDR2 FYNNEI. V lost 4 bases and J 8 bases, leaving 6 bases between the germline ends. CDR3 length equals 11 residues. CDR3 residues: CASSVGEPQHF. The CDR3 nucleotides read TGTGCCAGCAGTGTCGGAGAGCCCCAGCATTTT.

The J gene is TRBJ1-6, the V gene TRBV6-5, with 8 bases identical to TRBD1. The CDR3 has 17 residues. CDR1 and CDR2 from the germline V gene are MNHEY and SVGAGI. Losses at the gene ends were 3 bases for V and 4 bases for J; bases not matched to a gene: 8. The CDR3 sequence: CASSYQGARDYNSPLHF. Here the CDR3 DNA reads TGTGCCAGCAGTTATCAGGGGGCGCGGGATTATAATTCACCCCTCCACTTT.

This clonotype was detected many times. The J gene is TRBJ2-1, the V gene TRBV7-9, with a possible D match to TRBD2 (7 bases). CDR1 and CDR2 from the germline V gene are SEHNR and FQNEAQ (reference sequence). This CDR3 is built from 17 residues. V dropped 4 bases and J dropped 5 bases, with 21 bases sitting between them. The CDR3 bases are TGTGCCAGCAGCTCGATCCCCGCCAGGGAGGGGGACAATGAGCAGTTCTTC. Translating gives CASSSIPAREGDNEQFF.

In the case of this clonotype: A single base separates this from a much larger clone, so it may be a read error. The rearrangement uses TRBV28 and TRBJ2-1, with 8 bases lining up with TRBD2. This CDR3 contains 17 residues. In germline, CDR1 is MDHEN, CDR2 SYDVKM. The CDR3 sequence: CASSSPLAGGQYNEHFF. The CDR3 DNA reads as TGTGCCAGCAGTTCCCCCTTGGCGGGAGGACAATACAATGAGCACTTCTTC.

This chain links TRBV15 with TRBJ2-3; weak D call: TRBD2 (6 bases). Deletions cut 0 bases from V and 4 bases from J, with 14 bases between. The CDR3 runs 16 residues. In germline, CDR1 is LNHNV, CDR2 YYDKDF (reference sequence). The CDR3 spells CATSRDRASASDTQYF. The CDR3 DNA is TGTGCCACCAGCAGAGATAGGGCTAGCGCATCAGATACGCAGTATTTT.